The 32 T cell receptor beta chains listed next were all sequenced from one sample in a study of blood T cells in healthy people across ages. A second PCR, run for about 7 to 11 cycles, used a sample-barcoded 5' primer plus a J-beta primer mix. TCRdb itself ran the 5' RACE reads through MiXCR, one entry per CDR3 protein. The sample has roughly 930,000 distinct CDR3 sequences, roughly 48% seen once; the top ten hold 13%. Sequenced material: blood. These receptors all come from a man between 25 and 39 years old in good health.

This chain joins TRBV11-3 and TRBJ2-5; unclear D gene. Trimming left V 7 bases short and J 2 bases short, with 11 bases between. This CDR3 has 13 amino acids. Germline V gene lookup returns CDR1 SGHNT and CDR2 YENEEA. The CDR3 protein is CASTGRIQETQYF. Written as DNA, the CDR3 is TGTGCCAGCACCGGACGGATACAAGAGACCCAGTACTTC.

Details on this clonotype: The junction differs from germline at one of its ends, possibly a read error. V and J are TRBV29-1 and TRBJ2-3; tentative D call: TRBD2 (6 bases). The CDR3 runs to 13 residues. CDR1 and CDR2 from the germline V gene are SQVTM and ANQGSEA. CDR3 DNA sequence: TGCGGCGTCGATTCGGGACTGCTAGATACGCAGTATTTT. It yields the protein CGVDSGLLDTQYF.

This chain connects TRBV7-2 to TRBJ2-7; TRBD2 agrees at 12 bases. V lost 1 base and J lost 6; bases outside the gene matches: 7. Germline V CDR1 and CDR2: SGHTA, FQGNSA. This CDR3 spans 16 amino acids. CDR3 sequence reads: CASSLGLAGALGEQYF. The CDR3 region has the DNA TGTGCCAGCAGCTTAGGACTAGCGGGGGCCTTGGGCGAGCAGTACTTC.

This clonotype was observed a few times. The chain recombines TRBV20-1 with TRBJ2-3; 7 nucleotides line up with TRBD2. Losses at the gene ends were 8 bases for V and 0 bases for J; bases not matched to a gene: 11. CDR1 is DFQATT, CDR2 SNEGSKA, per germline (reference sequence). The CDR3 length is 15 residues. As DNA, the CDR3 is TGCAGTTCCTACGCTTGGACTAGTAGCACAGATACGCAGTATTTT. As protein: CSSYAWTSSTDTQYF.

The gene calls are TRBV14 and TRBJ2-7; D gene ambiguous. CDR3 length: 14 residues. Germline CDR1 is SGHDN and CDR2 is FVKESK. V dropped 0 bases and J dropped 3 bases, with 9 bases sitting between them. CDR3 coding DNA: TGTGCCAGCAGCCAAGATGACGCATACTACGAGCAGTACTTC. It specifies CASSQDDAYYEQYF.

This clonotype came up many times. The chain carries TRBV4-3 and TRBJ2-2, with D perhaps matching TRBD2 (6 bases). Germline CDR1 and CDR2: LGHNA and YSLEER. V was trimmed by 4 bases and J by 0 bases, leaving 6 bases between them. This CDR3 contains 14 residues. The CDR3 DNA follows: TGCGCCAGCAGCCGGAGGGCGAACACCGGGGAGCTGTTTTTT. Translating gives CASSRRANTGELFF.

The V gene is TRBV20-1, the J gene TRBJ2-1, with D maybe TRBD2 (6 bases). Germline V CDR1 and CDR2: DFQATT, SNEGSKA (reference sequence). This CDR3 spans 12 amino acids. V was cut by 3 bases and J by 5 bases, with 8 bases left in between. The CDR3 protein is CSARGGHNEQFF. DNA for the CDR3: TGCAGTGCTAGGGGGGGACACAATGAGCAGTTCTTC.

The chain joins TRBV7-9 to TRBJ1-4; the match to TRBD1 covers 8 bases. Germline V gene sequence: CDR1 SEHNR, CDR2 FQNEAQ (reference sequence). V was pared by 5 bases and J by 10 bases, with 6 bases of the junction left unmatched. CDR3 length equals 13 residues. For the CDR3, the DNA is TGTGCCAGCAGCCCTGGACAGGGAGGAAAACTGTTTTTT. This gives the protein CASSPGQGGKLFF.

This clonotype was seen a few times. The chain joins TRBV18 to TRBJ2-7, with no clear D. Germline CDR1 and CDR2: KGHSH and LQKENI. This CDR3 contains 14 residues. V was clipped by 1 base and J by 6 bases, with 13 bases between them. DNA of the CDR3: TGTGCCAGCTCACCACAGGCCAGAAACTCCGAGCAGTACTTC. Its translation: CASSPQARNSEQYF.

The chain links TRBV5-1 to TRBJ1-2; perhaps TRBD1 as D (5 bases). V lost 0 bases to trimming and J lost 7 bases, with 10 bases between them. Germline V CDR1 and CDR2: SGHRS, YFSETQ. CDR3 length: 13 amino acids. CDR3 DNA sequence: TGCGCCAGCAGCTTGGAGGGGCGCGGTGGCTACACCTTC. Its translation: CASSLEGRGGYTF.

The V and J genes are TRBV21-1 and TRBJ2-3. TRBV21-1 is described as a pseudogene. The CDR3 contains 14 residues. The CDR3 spells CASMPRHRRDTQYF. The CDR3 nucleotides read TGTGCCAGTATGCCACGTCATCGAAGAGATACGCAGTATTTT.

This clonotype showed up just a few times. This rearrangement joins TRBV3-1 to TRBJ1-2, with D perhaps matching TRBD1 (6 bases). This CDR3 comprises 14 residues. In germline, CDR1 is LGHDT, CDR2 YNNKEL (reference sequence). V lost 4 bases and J lost 8, with 17 bases in between. The CDR3 DNA is TGTGCCAGCAGCCTAGGTGGCAGGGGAGACGGCTACACCTTC. Residues: CASSLGGRGDGYTF.

There are a few counts of this clonotype. In DNA, the CDR3 is TGTGCCAGCAGCGCCACCCAGGACAGCTACAATGAGCAGTTCTTC. This encodes CASSATQDSYNEQFF. The V and J genes are TRBV9 and TRBJ2-1; D is possibly TRBD1 (6 bases). Germline CDR1 is SGDLS and CDR2 is YYNGEE. The CDR3 totals 15 residues. V was trimmed by 3 bases and J by 3 bases, leaving 13 bases between them.

V and J are TRBV3-1 and TRBJ1-6; 7 bases align to TRBD1. Germline V gene data show CDR1 as LGHDT and CDR2 as YNNKEL (reference sequence). The CDR3 has 16 amino acids. Trimming cost V 4 bases and J 5 bases; bases outside gene matches: 8. For the CDR3, the DNA is TGTGCCAGCAGCCGGACGCCGGGACAGAATAATTCACCCCTCCACTTT. As protein: CASSRTPGQNNSPLHF.

The chain recombines TRBV9 with TRBJ2-7; D ambiguous. The CDR3 contains 13 residues. Looked up from germline, CDR1 is SGDLS and CDR2 is YYNGEE. V was trimmed by 3 bases and J by 12 bases, leaving 19 bases between them. CDR3 region: CASSGGSASTSYF. The CDR3 DNA follows: TGTGCCAGCAGCGGAGGTTCAGCTTCGACGTCGTACTTC.

The chain links TRBV2 to TRBJ2-3, with 12 bases that match TRBD2. Germline V gene data show CDR1 as SNHLY and CDR2 as FYNNEI. CDR3 length: 15 residues. Trimming removed 6 bases from V and 5 bases from J; junction bases left unmatched: 6. CDR3 region: CASSELAGGGDTQYF. In DNA form, the CDR3 reads TGTGCCAGCAGCGAACTAGCGGGGGGCGGAGATACGCAGTATTTT.

This chain joins TRBV5-1 and TRBJ2-7; 10 bases are shared with TRBD2. This CDR3 region has 15 residues. Trimming removed 2 bases from V and 7 bases from J; junction bases left unmatched: 9. Germline V gene sequence: CDR1 SGHRS, CDR2 YFSETQ. The CDR3 region is CASSLLAGSRNEQYF. Written as DNA, the CDR3 is TGCGCCAGCAGCTTACTAGCGGGGTCCCGCAATGAGCAGTACTTC.

In regard to this clonotype: The junction shows a germline mismatch at one end, possibly a read error. V usage is TRBV27 and J usage is TRBJ2-7, with no clear D. CDR1 is MNHEY, CDR2 SMNVEV, per germline (reference sequence). This CDR3 spans 13 amino acids. The CDR3 DNA reads TGTGTCAGCAGTCTACATATGATGAGTGAGCAGTACTTC. It codes for CVSSLHMMSEQYF.

A single count supports this clonotype. V gene TRBV29-1 combines with J gene TRBJ2-4; 7 bases line up with TRBD1. The tail of the sequence fits TRBJ2-7 better, so the J call may be wrong. The CDR3 covers 15 residues. The germline V gene encodes CDR1 SQVTM and CDR2 ANQGSEA. Here the CDR3 reads CSVQHSQGVRGEQYF. CDR3 nucleotides: TGCAGCGTTCAGCACTCTCAGGGGGTTCGGGGCGAGCAGTACTTC.

This clonotype appeared a few times. The chain joins TRBV29-1 to TRBJ2-5; no clear D. The CDR3 is 10 amino acids. V was pared by 6 bases and J by 0 bases, with 2 bases between. Germline V gene sequence: CDR1 SQVTM, CDR2 ANQGSEA. The CDR3 DNA sequence: TGCAGCGTCCACCAAGAGACCCAGTACTTC. Encoded protein: CSVHQETQYF.

This clonotype was detected only a few times. This rearrangement joins TRBV28 to TRBJ1-1, with D perhaps TRBD1 (5 bases). The V gene lost 3 bases and the J gene lost 1 base, with 9 bases spanning the gap. The CDR3 consists of 14 residues. In germline, CDR1 is MDHEN, CDR2 SYDVKM. Written as DNA, the CDR3 is TGTGCCAGCAGTTTTCAGGGATGGAACACTGAAGCTTTCTTT. This translates into CASSFQGWNTEAFF.

The rearrangement uses TRBV5-1 and TRBJ2-7; D possibly corresponds to TRBD1 (5 bases). The CDR3 totals 15 residues. The germline gives CDR1 SGHRS, CDR2 YFSETQ. The germline V and J ends were trimmed by 0 bases and 9 bases, with 19 bases remaining between them. In DNA, the CDR3 is TGCGCCAGCAGCTTGGAACCCAGGGAATATGACGGGCAGTACTTC. Translated, it gives CASSLEPREYDGQYF.

This chain joins TRBV6-5 and TRBJ2-7; 9 bases match TRBD1. V shed 5 bases and J 2 bases; nucleotides not matched to a gene: 7. Looked up from germline, CDR1 is MNHEY and CDR2 is SVGAGI. The CDR3 runs 15 residues. The CDR3 sequence: CASSPQGALTYEQYF. The DNA for the CDR3 is TGTGCCAGCAGTCCACAGGGGGCGCTCACCTACGAGCAGTACTTC.

This clonotype was seen a few times. The chain uses TRBV12-3 or TRBV12-4 and TRBJ1-2; D gene unclear. Trimming stripped 4 bases from V and 8 bases from J, with 11 bases between. The CDR3 consists of 12 residues. CDR3 protein: CASSYGLGGYTF. In DNA, the CDR3 is TGTGCCAGCAGTTACGGGCTCGGGGGCTACACCTTC.

The chain uses TRBV27 and TRBJ1-2; D remains ambiguous. The CDR3 has 14 amino acids. Trimming took 6 bases from V and 3 from J, leaving 14 bases between them. Per germline, CDR1 MNHEY and CDR2 SMNVEV (reference sequence). The CDR3 region has the DNA TGTGCCAGCAGATCGCCCCTGGGGTACTATGGCTACACCTTC. Translation: CASRSPLGYYGYTF.

This clonotype appeared a few times. This chain joins TRBV6-1 and TRBJ2-1; 7 nucleotides match TRBD1. The CDR3 is 13 residues long. Germline V gene sequence: CDR1 MNHNS, CDR2 SASEGT. The V gene end was trimmed by 2 bases and the J gene end by 7 bases; junction bases not matched to a gene: 2. CDR3 coding DNA: TGTGCCAGCAGTGAATTGGGACAGAATGAGCAGTTCTTC. Translated: CASSELGQNEQFF.

The chain has TRBV29-1 and TRBJ2-5; tentative D call: TRBD1 (8 bases). The J call may be incorrect, as the DNA end agrees better with TRBJ2-7. The CDR3 covers 13 residues. Germline V CDR1 and CDR2: SQVTM, ANQGSEA. The CDR3: CSVRAGQAYEQYF. In nucleotides, the CDR3 is TGCAGCGTTCGAGCGGGACAGGCCTACGAGCAGTACTTC.

CDR3 bases: TGTGCCAGCAGCCAAGCTGGGGGGACCCAAGAGACCCAGTACTTC. Its translation is CASSQAGGTQETQYF. The gene calls are TRBV3-1 and TRBJ2-5, with D possibly matching TRBD2 (6 bases). This CDR3 is 15 amino acids long. The ends were cut back, 1 base at V and 1 base at J, with 10 bases in the middle. In germline, CDR1 is LGHDT, CDR2 YNNKEL (reference sequence).

For this clonotype: A read error may explain this, as a much larger clone is one base away. This chain joins TRBV11-3 and TRBJ2-1; D unresolved. There are 11 residues in the CDR3. CDR1 is SGHNT, CDR2 YENEEA, per germline. CDR3 DNA: TGTGCCGGCAGCTTACTCAATGAGCAGTTCTTC. Protein sequence: CAGSLLNEQFF. Supplemented by reference TRBV11-3 and TRBJ2-1, the full variable domain reads EAGVVQSPRYKIIEKKQPVAFWCNPISGHNTLYWYLQNLGQGPELLIRYENEEAVDDSQLPKDRFSAERLKGVDSTLKIQPAELGDSAVYLCAGSLLNEQFFGPGTRLTVL.

The chain uses TRBV30 and TRBJ2-4, with D perhaps matching TRBD2 (5 bases). The DNA matches TRBJ2-7 better at its end, which makes the J call doubtful. CDR1 is GTSNPN, CDR2 SVGIG, per germline (reference sequence). This CDR3 contains 13 residues. CDR3 loop: CAWSVSAGYEQYF. DNA of the CDR3: TGTGCCTGGAGTGTGAGCGCGGGCTACGAGCAGTACTTC.

V usage is TRBV7-9 and J usage is TRBJ2-2; D perhaps matches TRBD1 (6 bases). V was clipped by 2 bases and J by 3 bases, with 10 bases between them. The length of the CDR3 is 15 residues. Germline V gene lookup returns CDR1 SEHNR and CDR2 FQNEAQ (reference sequence). The CDR3: CASSLRGTDTGELFF. The CDR3 nucleotides read TGTGCCAGCAGCTTAAGGGGGACGGACACCGGGGAGCTGTTTTTT.

The V gene is TRBV25-1, the J gene TRBJ2-1, with unresolved D. The V gene's germline CDR1 is MGHDK and CDR2 SYGVNS. CDR3 size: 15 residues. Between the trimmed V and J ends, which lost 1 base and 2 bases, there was a span of 9 bases. The CDR3 reads CASSESPGAYNEQFF. The CDR3 coding sequence is TGTGCCAGCAGTGAATCCCCAGGAGCCTACAATGAGCAGTTCTTC.